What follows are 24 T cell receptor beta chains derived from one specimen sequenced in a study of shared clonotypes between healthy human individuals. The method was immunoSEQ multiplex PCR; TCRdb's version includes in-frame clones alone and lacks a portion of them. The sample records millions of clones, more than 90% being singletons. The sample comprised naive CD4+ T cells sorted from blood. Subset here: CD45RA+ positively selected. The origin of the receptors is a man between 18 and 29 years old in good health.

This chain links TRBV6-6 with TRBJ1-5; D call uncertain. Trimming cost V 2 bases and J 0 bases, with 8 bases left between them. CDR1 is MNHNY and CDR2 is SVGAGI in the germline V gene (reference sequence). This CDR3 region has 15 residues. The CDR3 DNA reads TGTGCCAGCAGTTACGTGACATCTAGCAATCAGCCCCAGCATTTT. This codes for CASSYVTSSNQPQHF.

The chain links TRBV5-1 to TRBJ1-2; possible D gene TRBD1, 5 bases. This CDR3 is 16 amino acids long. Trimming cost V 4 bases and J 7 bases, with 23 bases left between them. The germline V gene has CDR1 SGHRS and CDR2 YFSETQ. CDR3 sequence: CASSLNPQGERTGYTF. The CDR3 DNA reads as TGCGCCAGCAGCCTAAATCCCCAGGGAGAGAGGACTGGCTACACCTTC. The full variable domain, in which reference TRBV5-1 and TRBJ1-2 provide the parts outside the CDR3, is KAGVTQTPRYLIKTRGQQVTLSCSPISGHRSVSWYQQTPGQGLQFLFEYFSETQRNKGNFPGRFSGRQFSNSRSEMNVSTLELGDSALYLCASSLNPQGERTGYTFGSGTRLTVV.

CDR3 DNA sequence: TGTGCCAGTACCCCGGAGAGCAGGGCGAATTCACCCCTCCACTTT. It codes for CASTPESRANSPLHF. The V gene is TRBV19, the J gene TRBJ1-6, with a possible D match to TRBD1 (5 bases). This CDR3 is built from 15 residues. The V and J ends lost 7 bases and 7 bases respectively, with 17 bases between them. Looked up from germline, CDR1 is LNHDA and CDR2 is SQIVND (reference sequence).

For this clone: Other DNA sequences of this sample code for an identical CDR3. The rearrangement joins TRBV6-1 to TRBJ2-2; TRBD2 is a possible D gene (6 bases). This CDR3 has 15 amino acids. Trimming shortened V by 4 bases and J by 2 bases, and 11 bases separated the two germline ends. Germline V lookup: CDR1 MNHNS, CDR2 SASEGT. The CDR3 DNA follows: TGTGCCAGCAGTGTTACTAGCCCAAACACCGGGGAGCTGTTTTTT. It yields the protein CASSVTSPNTGELFF.

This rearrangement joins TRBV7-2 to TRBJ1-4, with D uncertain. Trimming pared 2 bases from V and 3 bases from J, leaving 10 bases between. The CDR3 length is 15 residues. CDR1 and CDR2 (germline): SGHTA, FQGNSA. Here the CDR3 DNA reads TGTGCCAGCAGCTTATTTGGGGTTTCTAATGAAAAACTGTTTTTT. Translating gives CASSLFGVSNEKLFF.

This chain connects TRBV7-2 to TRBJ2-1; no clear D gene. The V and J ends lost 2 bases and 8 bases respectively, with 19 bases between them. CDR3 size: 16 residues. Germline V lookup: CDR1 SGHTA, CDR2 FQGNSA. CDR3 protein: CASSLWSAALPHEQFF. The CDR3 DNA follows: TGTGCCAGCAGCTTATGGAGCGCGGCCCTCCCCCATGAGCAGTTCTTC.

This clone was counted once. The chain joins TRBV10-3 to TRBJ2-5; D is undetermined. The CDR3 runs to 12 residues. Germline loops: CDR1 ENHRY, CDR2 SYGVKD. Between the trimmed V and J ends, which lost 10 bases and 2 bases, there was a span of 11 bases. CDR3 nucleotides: TGTGCCACAGTGGACGGACAAGAGACCCAGTACTTC. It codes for CATVDGQETQYF.

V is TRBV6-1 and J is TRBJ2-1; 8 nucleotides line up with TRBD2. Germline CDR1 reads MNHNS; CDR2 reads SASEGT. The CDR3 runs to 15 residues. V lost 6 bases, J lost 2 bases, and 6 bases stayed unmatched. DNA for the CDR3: TGTGCCAGCAGCCCCGGGGGGGGGCCCTACAATGAGCAGTTCTTC. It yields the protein CASSPGGGPYNEQFF.

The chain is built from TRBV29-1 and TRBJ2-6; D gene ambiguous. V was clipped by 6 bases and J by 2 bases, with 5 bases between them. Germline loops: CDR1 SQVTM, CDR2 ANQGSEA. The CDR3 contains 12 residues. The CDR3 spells CSVETGANVLTF. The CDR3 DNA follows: TGCAGCGTGGAGACTGGGGCCAACGTCCTGACTTTC. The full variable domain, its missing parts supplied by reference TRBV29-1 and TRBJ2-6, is SAVISQKPSRDICQRGTSLTIQCQVDSQVTMMFWYRQQPGQSLTLIATANQGSEATYESGFVIDKFPISRPNLTFSTLTVSNMSPEDSSIYLCSVETGANVLTFGAGSRLTVL.

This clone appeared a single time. The CDR3 DNA reads as TGTGCCAGCAGCCCCGAGGAGACAGGGGCCTACGAGCAGTACTTC. It is translated as CASSPEETGAYEQYF. The chain is built from TRBV28 and TRBJ2-7; 8 nucleotides match TRBD1. The CDR3 runs 15 residues. Germline loops: CDR1 MDHEN, CDR2 SYDVKM. J lost 2 bases, V lost 6 bases, and 9 bases had no gene match.

The chain's CDR3 is CASSGREGSQYF. CDR3 DNA sequence: TGTGCCAGCAGCGGGAGGGAAGGATCGCAGTACTTC. This sequence joins TRBV5-4 and TRBJ2-7; 7 nucleotides agree with TRBD2. Germline V gene sequence: CDR1 SGHNT, CDR2 YYREEE (reference sequence). This CDR3 is 12 amino acids long. With V trimmed by 4 bases and J by 9 bases, 7 bases remained unmatched.

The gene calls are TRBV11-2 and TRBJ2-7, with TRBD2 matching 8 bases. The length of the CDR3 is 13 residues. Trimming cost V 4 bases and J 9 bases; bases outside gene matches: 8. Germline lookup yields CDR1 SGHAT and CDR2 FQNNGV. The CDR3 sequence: CASSSPGGRGQYF. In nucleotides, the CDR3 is TGTGCCAGCAGCTCCCCGGGGGGGCGGGGGCAGTACTTC.

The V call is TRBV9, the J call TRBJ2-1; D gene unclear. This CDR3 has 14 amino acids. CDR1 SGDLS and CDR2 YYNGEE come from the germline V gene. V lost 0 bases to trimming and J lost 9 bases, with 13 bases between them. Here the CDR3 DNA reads TGTGCCAGCAGCGTAGATCGGCAGCCTGGTGAGCAGTTCTTC. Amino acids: CASSVDRQPGEQFF.

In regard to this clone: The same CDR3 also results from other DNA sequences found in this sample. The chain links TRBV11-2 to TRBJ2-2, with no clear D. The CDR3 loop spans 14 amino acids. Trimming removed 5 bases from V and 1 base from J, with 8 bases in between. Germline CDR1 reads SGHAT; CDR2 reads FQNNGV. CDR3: CASSLGGNTGELFF. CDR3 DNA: TGTGCCAGCAGCCTCGGCGGGAACACCGGGGAGCTGTTTTTT.

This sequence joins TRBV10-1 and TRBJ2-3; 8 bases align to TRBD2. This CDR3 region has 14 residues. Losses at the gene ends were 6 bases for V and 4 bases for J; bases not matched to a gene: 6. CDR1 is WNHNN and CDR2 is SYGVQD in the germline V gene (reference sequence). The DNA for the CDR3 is TGCGCCAGCAGCGATAGCGGGGAGGCAGATACGCAGTATTTT. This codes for CASSDSGEADTQYF.

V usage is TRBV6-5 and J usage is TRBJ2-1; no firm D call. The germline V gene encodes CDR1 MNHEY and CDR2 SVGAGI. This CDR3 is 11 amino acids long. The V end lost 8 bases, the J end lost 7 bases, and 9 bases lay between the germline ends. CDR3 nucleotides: TGTGCCAGCCAAAACGCGAATGAGCAGTTCTTC. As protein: CASQNANEQFF.

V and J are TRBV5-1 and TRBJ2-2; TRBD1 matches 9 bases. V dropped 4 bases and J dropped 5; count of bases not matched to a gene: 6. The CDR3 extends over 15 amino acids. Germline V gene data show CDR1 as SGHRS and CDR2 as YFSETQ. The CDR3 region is CASSRDRAGTGELFF. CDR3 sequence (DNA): TGCGCCAGCAGCAGGGACAGGGCTGGAACCGGGGAGCTGTTTTTT.

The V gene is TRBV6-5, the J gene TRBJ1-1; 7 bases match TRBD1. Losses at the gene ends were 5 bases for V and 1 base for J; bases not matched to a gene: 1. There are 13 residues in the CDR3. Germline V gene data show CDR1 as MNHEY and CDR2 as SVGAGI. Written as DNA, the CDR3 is TGTGCCAGCAGTAAGGGGGCGAACACTGAAGCTTTCTTT. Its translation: CASSKGANTEAFF.

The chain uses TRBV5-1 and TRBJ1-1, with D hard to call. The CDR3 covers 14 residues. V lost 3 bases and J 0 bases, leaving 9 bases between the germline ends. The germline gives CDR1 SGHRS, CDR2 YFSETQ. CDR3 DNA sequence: TGCGCCAGCAGCTCCAATACAGTGAACACTGAAGCTTTCTTT. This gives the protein CASSSNTVNTEAFF.

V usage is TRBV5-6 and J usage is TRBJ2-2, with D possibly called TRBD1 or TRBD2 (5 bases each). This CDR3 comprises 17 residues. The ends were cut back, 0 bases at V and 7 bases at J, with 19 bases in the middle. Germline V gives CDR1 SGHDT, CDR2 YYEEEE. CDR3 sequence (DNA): TGTGCCAGCAGCTTGGAACAGGCGGACACCCGGGGCGGGGAGCTGTTTTTT. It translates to CASSLEQADTRGGELFF. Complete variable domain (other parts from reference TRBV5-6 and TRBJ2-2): DAGVTQSPTHLIKTRGQQVTLRCSPKSGHDTVSWYQQALGQGPQFIFQYYEEEERQRGNFPDRFSGHQFPNYSSELNVNALLLGDSALYLCASSLEQADTRGGELFFGEGSRLTVL.

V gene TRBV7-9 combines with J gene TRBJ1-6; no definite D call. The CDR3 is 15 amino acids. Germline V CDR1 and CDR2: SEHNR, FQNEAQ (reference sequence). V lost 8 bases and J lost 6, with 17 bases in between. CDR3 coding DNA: TGTGCCAGCTCCCAGGAGCCTTTGGGTAATTCACCCCTCCACTTT. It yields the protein CASSQEPLGNSPLHF.

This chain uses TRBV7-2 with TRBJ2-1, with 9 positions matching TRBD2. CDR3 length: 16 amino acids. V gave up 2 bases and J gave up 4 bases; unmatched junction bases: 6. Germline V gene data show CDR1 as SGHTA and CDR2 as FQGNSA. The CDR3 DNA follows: TGTGCCAGCAGCTTAAGGGTTGCGGGAGGGTACAATGAGCAGTTCTTC. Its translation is CASSLRVAGGYNEQFF.

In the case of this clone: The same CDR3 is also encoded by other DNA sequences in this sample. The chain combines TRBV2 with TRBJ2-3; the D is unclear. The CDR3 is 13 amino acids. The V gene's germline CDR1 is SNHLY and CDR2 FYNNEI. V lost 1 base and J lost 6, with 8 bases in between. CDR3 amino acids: CASSEGAGDTQYF. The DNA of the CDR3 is TGTGCCAGCAGTGAAGGGGCTGGCGATACGCAGTATTTT.

CDR3 loop: CASSPGGKMPSSYNEQFF. As DNA, the CDR3 is TGTGCCAGCAGCCCGGGGGGAAAGATGCCGAGCTCCTACAATGAGCAGTTCTTC. The chain links TRBV5-4 to TRBJ2-1; 7 nucleotides line up with TRBD2. Germline CDR1 and CDR2: SGHNT and YYREEE (reference sequence). The CDR3 sequence is 18 residues long. J was trimmed by 0 bases and V by 4 bases; bases with no gene match: 13.